Included here is one T cell receptor (beta chain) sequence, with context. This entry is derived from a study of Ad26.COV2.S vaccination and SARS-CoV-2 variants. Assay: immunoSEQ multiplex PCR; the TCRdb copy retains only in-frame clones and omits some. The sample has about 460,000 clones; roughly nine tenths are singletons. The treatment: some 19 received Ad26.COV2.S at low or high dose, single or two shots; about five received placebo; per-sample allocation not given. All samples were drawn on day 63, counting from the first vaccine or placebo injection. The junction had 5 bases not matched to a gene; V was cut back by 1 base and J by 4 bases. In germline, CDR1 is SGHVS, CDR2 FQNEAQ. CDR3 size: 16 residues.

The TCR originated in a person aged 18-60 years who received the Ad26.COV2.S COVID-19 vaccine or a placebo. The V and J genes are TRBV7-8 and TRBJ2-5, with TRBD2 matching over 11 bases. The sample in question was peripheral blood, obtained in a trial of Ad26.COV2.S vaccine versus placebo. This chain's CDR3 is CASSLGLAGLGETQYF. DNA of the CDR3: TGTGCCAGCAGCTTAGGACTAGCGGGGCTGGGAGAGACCCAGTACTTC.